This T cell receptor (beta chain) was retrieved from a study of blood T cell repertoires in COVID-19. Original data processing: How many nucleated cells were present was estimated from reference gene primer amplification. This table comes from immunoSEQ multiplex PCR, and its TCRdb copy is limited to in-frame clones, with some not included. V and J calls and clone size are as listed in that table; D and trimming were resolved from the DNA. The table has some 200,000 clones, around 83% seen once. The source of this sequence is a woman between 35 and 50 years old with acute or convalescent COVID-19. The sample was peripheral blood.

The CDR3 spells CASSITSGGHTDTQYF. In nucleotides, the CDR3 is TGTGCCAGTAGTATAACTAGCGGGGGGCACACAGATACGCAGTATTTT. The chain recombines TRBV19 with TRBJ2-3, with 12 bases that match TRBD2. This CDR3 contains 16 residues. Germline-derived CDR1 and CDR2 are LNHDA and SQIVND (reference sequence). Germline trimming cut 2 bases from V and 2 bases from J; bases unmatched to any gene: 2.